The TCR beta chain described here comes from a study of cytomegalovirus exposure and HLA in healthy donors. Looking at the study overall: There were some 380 genotyped donors. Of these, roughly 80% fell in the genetic ancestry cluster associated with self-reported Caucasian donors.

PCR was performed using 60 Vbeta and 13 Jbeta primers. Profiled with immunoSEQ multiplex PCR; TCRdb holds only in-frame clones, not every one. The table includes roughly 110,000 clones, 65% to 80% detected once. CDR3 size: 14 residues. The V end lost 7 bases, the J end lost 6 bases, and 17 bases lay between the germline ends. Germline CDR1 SGHKS, CDR2 YYEKEE (reference sequence). Comments on this clone: What it binds is not known.

Study observations and caveats: CMV serostatus alone was available as immune exposure information. In a later analysis, an Asian-associated ancestry cluster reportedly showed fewer N-insertions than the approximately 610-donor mean.

What was sequenced was PBMCs. This chain links TRBV5-5 with TRBJ1-5; D remains unclear. This TCR came from a man in his forties or fifties in good health and CMV-seropositive. CDR3 residues: CASGWPGEGQPQHF. As DNA, the CDR3 is TGTGCCAGCGGATGGCCCGGAGAGGGTCAGCCCCAGCATTTT. Supplemented by reference TRBV5-5 and TRBJ1-5, the full variable domain reads DAGVTQSPTHLIKTRGQQVTLRCSPISGHKSVSWYQQVLGQGPQFIFQYYEKEERGRGNFPDRFSARQFPNYSSELNVNALLLGDSALYLCASGWPGEGQPQHFGDGTRLSIL.